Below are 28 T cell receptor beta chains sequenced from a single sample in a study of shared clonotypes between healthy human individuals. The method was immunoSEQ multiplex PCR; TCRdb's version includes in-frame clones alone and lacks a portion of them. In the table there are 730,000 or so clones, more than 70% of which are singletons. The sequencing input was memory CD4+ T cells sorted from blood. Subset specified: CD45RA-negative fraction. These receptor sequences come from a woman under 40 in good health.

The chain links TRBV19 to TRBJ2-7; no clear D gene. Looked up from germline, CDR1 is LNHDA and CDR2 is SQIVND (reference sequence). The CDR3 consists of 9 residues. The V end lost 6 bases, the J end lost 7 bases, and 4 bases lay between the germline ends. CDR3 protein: CASRSEQYF. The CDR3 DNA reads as TGTGCCAGTAGGTCAGAGCAGTACTTC.

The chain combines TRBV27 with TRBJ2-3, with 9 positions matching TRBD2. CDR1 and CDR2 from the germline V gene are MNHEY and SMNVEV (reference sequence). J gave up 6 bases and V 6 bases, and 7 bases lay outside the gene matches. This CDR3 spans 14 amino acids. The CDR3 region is CASRRGSGRDTQYF. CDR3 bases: TGTGCCAGCAGAAGGGGAAGCGGGAGGGATACGCAGTATTTT.

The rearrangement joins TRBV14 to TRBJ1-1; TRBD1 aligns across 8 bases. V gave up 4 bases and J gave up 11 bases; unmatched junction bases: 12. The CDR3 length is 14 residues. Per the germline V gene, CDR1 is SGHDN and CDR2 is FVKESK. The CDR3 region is CASSPTGQGQTAFF. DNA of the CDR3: TGTGCCAGCAGCCCAACCGGACAGGGCCAAACGGCTTTCTTT.

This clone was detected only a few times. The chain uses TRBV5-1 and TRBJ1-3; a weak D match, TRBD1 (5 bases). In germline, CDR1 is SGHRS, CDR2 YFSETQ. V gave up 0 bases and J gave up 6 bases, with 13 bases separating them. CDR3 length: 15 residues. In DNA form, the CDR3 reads TGCGCCAGCAGCTTGGGACAGATGAATTCAAACACCATATATTTT. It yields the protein CASSLGQMNSNTIYF.

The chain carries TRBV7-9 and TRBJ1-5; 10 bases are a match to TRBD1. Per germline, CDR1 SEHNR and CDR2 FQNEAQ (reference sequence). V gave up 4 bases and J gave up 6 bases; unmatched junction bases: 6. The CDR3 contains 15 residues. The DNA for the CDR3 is TGTGCCAGCAGCTCGACAGGGGGCGAAAGTCAGCCCCAGCATTTT. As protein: CASSSTGGESQPQHF.

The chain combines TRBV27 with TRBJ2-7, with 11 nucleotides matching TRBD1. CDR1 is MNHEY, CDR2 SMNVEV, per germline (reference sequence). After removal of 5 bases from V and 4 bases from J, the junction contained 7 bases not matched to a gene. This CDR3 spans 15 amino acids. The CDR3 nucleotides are TGTGCCAGCAGTACCCTCGGGACAGGGGGATACGAGCAGTACTTC. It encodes CASSTLGTGGYEQYF.

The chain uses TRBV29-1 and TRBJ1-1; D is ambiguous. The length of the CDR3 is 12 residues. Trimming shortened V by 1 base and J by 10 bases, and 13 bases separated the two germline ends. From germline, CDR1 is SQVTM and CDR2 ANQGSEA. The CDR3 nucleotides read TGCAGCGTTGAAGGACCCACGGCTGGAGCTTTCTTT. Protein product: CSVEGPTAGAFF.

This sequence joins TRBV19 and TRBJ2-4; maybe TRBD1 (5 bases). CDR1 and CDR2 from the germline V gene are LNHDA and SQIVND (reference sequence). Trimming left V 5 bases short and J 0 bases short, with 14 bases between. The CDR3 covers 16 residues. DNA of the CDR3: TGTGCCAGTAGTGACCAGGGAACCCTAGCCAAAAACATTCAGTACTTC. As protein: CASSDQGTLAKNIQYF.

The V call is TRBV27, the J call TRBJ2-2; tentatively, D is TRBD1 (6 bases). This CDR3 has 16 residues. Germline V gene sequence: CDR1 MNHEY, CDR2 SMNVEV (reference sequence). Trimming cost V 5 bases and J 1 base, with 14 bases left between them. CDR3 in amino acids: CASSHYGTQNTGELFF. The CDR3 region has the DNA TGTGCCAGCAGTCACTATGGGACACAGAACACCGGGGAGCTGTTTTTT.

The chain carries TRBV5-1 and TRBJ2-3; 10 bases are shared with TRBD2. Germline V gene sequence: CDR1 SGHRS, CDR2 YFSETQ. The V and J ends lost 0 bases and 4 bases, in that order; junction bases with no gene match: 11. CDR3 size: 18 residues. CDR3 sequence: CASSLGSIAGGGADTQYF. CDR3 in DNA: TGCGCCAGCAGCTTGGGATCAATAGCGGGAGGAGGAGCAGATACGCAGTATTTT.

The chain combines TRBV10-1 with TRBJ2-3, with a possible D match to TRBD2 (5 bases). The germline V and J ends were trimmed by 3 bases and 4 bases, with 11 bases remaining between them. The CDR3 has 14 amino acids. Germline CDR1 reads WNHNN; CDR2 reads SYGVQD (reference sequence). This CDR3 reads CASSDASNADTQYF. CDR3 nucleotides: TGCGCCAGCAGTGATGCTAGCAACGCAGATACGCAGTATTTT.

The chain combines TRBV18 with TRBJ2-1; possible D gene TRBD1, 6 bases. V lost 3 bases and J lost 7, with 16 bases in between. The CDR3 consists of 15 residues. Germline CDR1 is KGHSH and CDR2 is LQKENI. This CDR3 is CASSPQVVQGNEQFF. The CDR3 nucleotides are TGTGCCAGCTCACCCCAAGTCGTCCAGGGGAATGAGCAGTTCTTC.

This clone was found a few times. CDR3 amino acids: CASSSSLGRDTYEQYF. The CDR3 coding sequence is TGTGCCAGCAGCTCCTCTCTCGGGAGAGATACCTACGAGCAGTACTTC. This rearrangement joins TRBV5-5 to TRBJ2-7, with D possibly TRBD2 on 6 matching bases. The CDR3 is 16 residues long. The germline gives CDR1 SGHKS, CDR2 YYEKEE (reference sequence). Trimming left V 3 bases short and J 2 bases short, with 18 bases between.

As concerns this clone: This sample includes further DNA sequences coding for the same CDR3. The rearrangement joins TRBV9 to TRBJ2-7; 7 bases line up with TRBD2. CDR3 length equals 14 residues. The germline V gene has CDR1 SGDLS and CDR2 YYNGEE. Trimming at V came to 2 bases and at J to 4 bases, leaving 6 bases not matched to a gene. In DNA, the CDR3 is TGTGCCAGCAGCGTCGGCCTAGCGGAATACGAGCAGTACTTC. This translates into CASSVGLAEYEQYF.

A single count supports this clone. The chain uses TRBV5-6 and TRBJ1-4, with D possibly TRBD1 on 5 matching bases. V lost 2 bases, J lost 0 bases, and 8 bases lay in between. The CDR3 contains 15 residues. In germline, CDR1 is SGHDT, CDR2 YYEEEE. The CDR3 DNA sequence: TGTGCCAGCAGCTTTTTGGGGGCAACTAATGAAAAACTGTTTTTT. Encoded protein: CASSFLGATNEKLFF.

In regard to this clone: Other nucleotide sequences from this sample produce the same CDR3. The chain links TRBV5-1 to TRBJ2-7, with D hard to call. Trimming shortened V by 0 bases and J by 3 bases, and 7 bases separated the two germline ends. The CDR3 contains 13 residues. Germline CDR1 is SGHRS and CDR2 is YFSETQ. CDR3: CASSLAGVYEQYF. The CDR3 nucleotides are TGCGCCAGCAGCTTGGCCGGAGTCTACGAGCAGTACTTC.

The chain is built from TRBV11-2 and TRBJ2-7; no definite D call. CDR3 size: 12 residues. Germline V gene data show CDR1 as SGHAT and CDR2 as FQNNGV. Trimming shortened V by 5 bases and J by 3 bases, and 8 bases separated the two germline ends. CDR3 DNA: TGTGCCAGCAGCGCCTTCCGCTACGAGCAGTACTTC. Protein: CASSAFRYEQYF.

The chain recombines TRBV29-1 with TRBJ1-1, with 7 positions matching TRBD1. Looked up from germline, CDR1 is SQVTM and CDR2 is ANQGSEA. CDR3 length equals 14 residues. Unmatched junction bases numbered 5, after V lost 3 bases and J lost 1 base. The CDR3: CSVERDRPNTEAFF. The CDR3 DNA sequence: TGCAGCGTTGAGAGGGACAGACCGAACACTGAAGCTTTCTTT.

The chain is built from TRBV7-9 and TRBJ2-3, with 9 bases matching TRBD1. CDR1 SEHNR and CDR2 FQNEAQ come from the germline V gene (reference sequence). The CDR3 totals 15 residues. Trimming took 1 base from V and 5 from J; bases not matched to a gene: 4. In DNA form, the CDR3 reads TGTGCCAGCAGCTTAGTCGGGACAGGGAAAGATACGCAGTATTTT. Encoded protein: CASSLVGTGKDTQYF.

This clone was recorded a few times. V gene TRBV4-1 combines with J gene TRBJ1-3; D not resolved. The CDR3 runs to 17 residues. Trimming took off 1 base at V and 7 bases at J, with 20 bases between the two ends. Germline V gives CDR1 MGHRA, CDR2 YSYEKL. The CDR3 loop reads CASSQGVRTGYSNTIYF. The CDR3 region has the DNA TGCGCCAGCAGCCAAGGGGTGCGGACGGGGTATAGTAACACCATATATTTT.

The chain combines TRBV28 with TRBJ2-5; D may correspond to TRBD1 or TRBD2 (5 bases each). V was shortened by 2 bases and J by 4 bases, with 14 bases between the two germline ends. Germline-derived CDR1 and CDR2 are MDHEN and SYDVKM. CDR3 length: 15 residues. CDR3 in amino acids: CASSLVRDRRETQYF. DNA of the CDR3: TGTGCCAGCAGTTTAGTAAGGGACCGAAGAGAGACCCAGTACTTC.

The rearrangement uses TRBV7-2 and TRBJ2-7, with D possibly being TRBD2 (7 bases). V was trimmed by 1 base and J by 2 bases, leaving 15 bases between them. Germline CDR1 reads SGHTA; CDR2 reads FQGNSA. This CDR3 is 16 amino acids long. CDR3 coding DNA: TGTGCCAGCAGCTTAGTGGGGGGAGGGGGTACCTACGAGCAGTACTTC. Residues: CASSLVGGGGTYEQYF.

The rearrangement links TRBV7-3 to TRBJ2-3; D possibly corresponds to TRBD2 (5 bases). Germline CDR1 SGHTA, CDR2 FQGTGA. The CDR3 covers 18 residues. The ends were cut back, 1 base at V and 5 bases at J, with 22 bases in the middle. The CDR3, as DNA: TGTGCCAGCAGCTTAAACCCAAACCCGGCGGGTAGCGAAGATACGCAGTATTTT. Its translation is CASSLNPNPAGSEDTQYF.

The CDR3 coding sequence is TGTGCCAGCAGTCTACAGGGCGCGTACACTGAAGCTTTCTTT. It is translated as CASSLQGAYTEAFF. This sequence joins TRBV7-9 and TRBJ1-1, with a weak D call TRBD1 (6 bases). CDR1 is SEHNR and CDR2 is FQNEAQ in the germline V gene (reference sequence). V lost 6 bases, J lost 3 bases, and 14 bases lay in between. CDR3 length: 14 residues.

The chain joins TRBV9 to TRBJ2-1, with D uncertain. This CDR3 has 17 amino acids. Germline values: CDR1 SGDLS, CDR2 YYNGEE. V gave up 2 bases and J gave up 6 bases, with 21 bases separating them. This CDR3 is CASSVDTETGAVNEQFF. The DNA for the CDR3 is TGTGCCAGCAGCGTCGACACCGAGACTGGTGCAGTCAATGAGCAGTTCTTC.

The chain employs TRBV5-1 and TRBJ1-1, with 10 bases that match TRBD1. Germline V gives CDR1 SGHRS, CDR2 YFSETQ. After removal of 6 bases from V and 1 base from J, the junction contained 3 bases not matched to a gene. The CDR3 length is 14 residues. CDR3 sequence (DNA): TGCGCCAGCAAGGGACAGGGGCCGAACACTGAAGCTTTCTTT. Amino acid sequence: CASKGQGPNTEAFF.

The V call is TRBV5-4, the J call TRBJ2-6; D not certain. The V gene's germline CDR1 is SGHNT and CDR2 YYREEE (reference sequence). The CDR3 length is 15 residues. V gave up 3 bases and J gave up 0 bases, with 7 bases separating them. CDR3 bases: TGTGCCAGCAGCTACGAGAGCTCTGGGGCCAACGTCCTGACTTTC. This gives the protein CASSYESSGANVLTF.

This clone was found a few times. CDR3 bases: TGTGCCAGCAGCGTGGAAAGGGGCCGACCTCTAACAGATACGCAGTATTTT. As protein: CASSVERGRPLTDTQYF. The V and J genes are TRBV7-8 and TRBJ2-3, with D perhaps TRBD1 (5 bases). This CDR3 is 17 amino acids long. From germline, CDR1 is SGHVS and CDR2 FQNEAQ. V was cut by 5 bases and J by 3 bases, with 21 bases left in between. The full variable domain, its missing parts supplied by reference TRBV7-8 and TRBJ2-3, is GAGVSQSPRYKVAKRGQDVALRCDPISGHVSLFWYQQALGQGPEFLTYFQNEAQLDKSGLPSDRFFAERPEGSVSTLKIQRTQQEDSAVYLCASSVERGRPLTDTQYFGPGTRLTVL.